The 14 T cell receptor beta chains presented below share a single source sample, sequenced in a study of cytomegalovirus exposure and HLA in healthy donors (dated by TCRdb to 2015 to 2018). Libraries were made using the immunoSEQ multiplex PCR assay. For the multiplex PCR, a mixture combining 60 forward primers for TCR Vbeta segments and 13 reverse primers for TCR Jbeta segments was used. Held by TCRdb, this immuneACCESS table contains in-frame sequences only and omits some clones. Under half of the omission traces to an unresolved V gene where checked; the cause of the rest is unknown. The sample yields 120,000 or so clones; about 83% were counted once. Clones ranked in the top ten supply 2.7% of the sample. The sample consisted of PBMCs. These receptors all stem from a woman in her thirties or forties in good health and CMV-seropositive.

This chain connects TRBV2 to TRBJ1-1; unclear D gene. The germline V gene has CDR1 SNHLY and CDR2 FYNNEI. This CDR3 comprises 11 residues. V gave up 2 bases and J gave up 7 bases, with 5 bases separating them. The CDR3 reads CASSESREAFF. DNA for the CDR3: TGTGCCAGCAGTGAAAGCCGTGAAGCTTTCTTT.

This chain connects TRBV7-3 to TRBJ2-3, with TRBD1 matching over 9 bases. The germline V gene has CDR1 SGHTA and CDR2 FQGTGA. The CDR3 spans 14 residues. The ends lost 5 bases at V and 6 bases at J; junction bases unmatched: 6. CDR3 in DNA: TGTGCCAGCAGCCCGGGGGACAGGGTGGATACGCAGTATTTT. Translating gives CASSPGDRVDTQYF.

The V gene is TRBV19, the J gene TRBJ2-7, with D tentatively TRBD1 (5 bases). Per germline, CDR1 LNHDA and CDR2 SQIVND (reference sequence). The germline V and J ends were trimmed by 3 bases and 6 bases, with 15 bases remaining between them. CDR3 length: 14 amino acids. CDR3 coding DNA: TGTGCCAGTAGTATCGGGCAGGGCTGGGGCGAGCAGTACTTC. This sequence encodes CASSIGQGWGEQYF. The full variable domain, in which reference TRBV19 and TRBJ2-7 provide the parts outside the CDR3, is DGGITQSPKYLFRKEGQNVTLSCEQNLNHDAMYWYRQDPGQGLRLIYYSQIVNDFQKGDIAEGYSVSREKKESFPLTVTSAQKNPTAFYLCASSIGQGWGEQYFGPGTRLTVT.

This sequence joins TRBV19 and TRBJ2-6, with TRBD1 matching over 12 bases. Trimming removed 4 bases from V and 2 bases from J; junction bases left unmatched: 6. The CDR3 extends over 18 amino acids. Germline V gene data show CDR1 as LNHDA and CDR2 as SQIVND (reference sequence). The CDR3 sequence is CASSRSGTGGPGANVLTF. The CDR3 DNA is TGTGCCAGTAGTAGATCCGGGACAGGGGGCCCTGGGGCCAACGTCCTGACTTTC.

The chain has TRBV7-2 and TRBJ2-7; 9 positions agree with TRBD2. J gave up 6 bases and V 5 bases, and 8 bases lay outside the gene matches. Germline CDR1 and CDR2: SGHTA and FQGNSA. The CDR3 covers 14 residues. DNA for the CDR3: TGTGCCAGCAGCGTTAGCGGGAGTGGGGTCGAGCAGTACTTC. It codes for CASSVSGSGVEQYF.

The chain combines TRBV5-5 with TRBJ2-5; unclear D gene. Germline lookup yields CDR1 SGHKS and CDR2 YYEKEE (reference sequence). The length of the CDR3 is 13 residues. The ends were cut back, 3 bases at V and 3 bases at J, with 9 bases in the middle. CDR3 sequence (DNA): TGTGCCAGCAGCTCGACACCCAAAGAGACCCAGTACTTC. This gives the protein CASSSTPKETQYF.

The V gene is TRBV6-5, the J gene TRBJ2-1; D not resolved. V was clipped by 8 bases and J by 6 bases, with 8 bases between them. This CDR3 comprises 11 residues. Looked up from germline, CDR1 is MNHEY and CDR2 is SVGAGI. In DNA, the CDR3 is TGTGCCAGCCGTCGTTTCAATGAGCAGTTCTTC. Translated: CASRRFNEQFF.

The V gene is TRBV29-1, the J gene TRBJ2-1; D might be TRBD1 (6 bases). The CDR3 runs to 13 residues. The V gene lost 8 bases and the J gene lost 5 bases, with 16 bases spanning the gap. From germline, CDR1 is SQVTM and CDR2 ANQGSEA. CDR3 sequence: CSPLVQGHNEQFF. CDR3 coding DNA: TGCAGCCCATTAGTACAGGGTCACAATGAGCAGTTCTTC.

The chain links TRBV7-6 to TRBJ2-3; D is possibly TRBD1 (5 bases). Germline loops: CDR1 SGHVS, CDR2 FNYEAQ. Trimming stripped 5 bases from V and 1 base from J, with 10 bases between. The CDR3 is 14 residues long. CDR3 sequence: CASSPGSRTDTQYF. The DNA for the CDR3 is TGTGCCAGCAGCCCAGGGTCCCGCACAGATACGCAGTATTTT.

V is TRBV29-1 and J is TRBJ2-7; possibly TRBD1 for D (5 bases). The CDR3 is 12 residues long. V dropped 4 bases and J dropped 4 bases, with 11 bases sitting between them. Germline CDR1 reads SQVTM; CDR2 reads ANQGSEA. The CDR3 loop reads CSVGRGPYEQYF. DNA for the CDR3: TGCAGCGTTGGTAGGGGCCCATACGAGCAGTACTTC.

This clone has more than one count but fewer than ten. The rearrangement links TRBV15 to TRBJ2-7; D is possibly TRBD1 (6 bases). Germline V lookup: CDR1 LNHNV, CDR2 YYDKDF (reference sequence). The CDR3 spans 16 residues. Trimming left V 0 bases short and J 3 bases short, with 15 bases between. Written as DNA, the CDR3 is TGTGCCACCAGCAGAGATTGGCCCCTACAGGGCTACGAGCAGTACTTC. Translation gives CATSRDWPLQGYEQYF.

CDR3 residues: CASSQDGTSGSGGELFF. The CDR3 nucleotides read TGTGCCAGCAGCCAAGATGGGACTAGCGGGAGTGGTGGGGAGCTGTTTTTT. The chain couples TRBV4-2 to TRBJ2-2, with 14 nucleotides matching TRBD2. CDR1 is LGHNA and CDR2 is YNFKEQ in the germline V gene. The J segment lost 8 bases and the V segment lost 0 bases, leaving 5 bases of the junction unmatched. The CDR3 runs to 17 residues.

The rearrangement joins TRBV19 to TRBJ1-4; 9 positions match TRBD1. This CDR3 is built from 18 residues. Trimming took 3 bases from V and 0 from J; bases not matched to a gene: 8. CDR1 is LNHDA, CDR2 SQIVND, per germline (reference sequence). CDR3 amino acids: CASSMRGTGSATNEKLFF. The CDR3 bases are TGTGCCAGTAGTATGAGAGGGACAGGGAGCGCAACTAATGAAAAACTGTTTTTT.

V is TRBV7-2 and J is TRBJ1-1; possible D gene TRBD1, 6 bases. V lost 5 bases and J lost 1, with 11 bases in between. Germline CDR1 and CDR2: SGHTA and FQGNSA. CDR3 length equals 14 residues. CDR3 residues: CASSAQGQNTEAFF. The CDR3 DNA sequence: TGTGCCAGCAGCGCCCAGGGACAGAACACTGAAGCTTTCTTT.